These T cell receptor beta chains were read from a single sample in a study of beta chain features in type 1 diabetes. Data came from immunoSEQ multiplex PCR; TCRdb stores just in-frame clones and leaves some out. The data hold under 850,000 clones, with roughly 13% observed a single time. The sample was naive CD4+ T cells from blood. Receptors were obtained from a man aged 18 to 30 with type 1 diabetes. Both conserved end residues are part of each CDR3. A D gene is named only where the DNA matches it firmly. Rows may omit the clone size; those that give it use once, few, many or a size class.

few	.	TRBJ1-1	TRBV19	TGTGCCAGTAGTATGACAGTAGAATGGACTGAAGCTTTCTTT	CASSMTVEWTEAFF
.	TRBD1	TRBJ2-6	TRBV25-1	TGTGCCAGCAGTTCTACAGGGGCTGGGGCCAACGTCCTGACTTTC	CASSSTGAGANVLTF
.	TRBD1	TRBJ2-5	TRBV29-1	TGCAGCGCGCAGGGGGCTGGGGAGACCCAGTACTTC	CSAQGAGETQYF
.	.	TRBJ1-5	TRBV30	TGTGCCTGGAGCGGCCTCAGGGGTAATCAGCCCCAGCATTTT	CAWSGLRGNQPQHF
few	.	TRBJ2-3	TRBV7-2	TGTGCCAGCAGCTGGGGGACGGATACGCAGTATTTT	CASSWGTDTQYF
.	TRBD2	TRBJ2-1	TRBV4-1	TGCGCCAGCAGGACTAGCGGGGCCTCCTACAATGAGCAGTTCTTC	CASRTSGASYNEQFF
few	.	TRBJ2-7	TRBV7-2	TGTGCCAGCAGCGAAACCGGGACCGCCTCTGAGCAGTACTTC	CASSETGTASEQYF
once	.	TRBJ1-1	TRBV5-4	TGTGCCAGCAGCCGTTCCGGGGGCCTGAACACTGAAGCTTTCTTT	CASSRSGGLNTEAFF
.	.	TRBJ1-4	TRBV4-1	TGCGCCAGCAGCCAAGATATACCGGGGGGCCAGAGGGAAAAACTGTTTTTT	CASSQDIPGGQREKLFF
few	.	TRBJ2-1	TRBV6-1	TGTGCCAGCAGTGAACAACCAGGTAGCAATGAGCAGTTCTTC	CASSEQPGSNEQFF
.	.	TRBJ1-1	TRBV9	TGTGCCAGCAGCGTAGGCAGGGTGAACACTGAAGCTTTCTTT	CASSVGRVNTEAFF
.	.	TRBJ1-4	TRBV5-1	TGCGCCAGCAGCTCCAGGGACCTTAATGAAAAACTGTTTTTT	CASSSRDLNEKLFF
.	TRBD1	TRBJ1-2	TRBV13	TGTGCCAGCAGCTTAACAGGGGAGTGGTATGGCTACACCTTC	CASSLTGEWYGYTF
many	.	TRBJ1-6	TRBV25-1	TGTGCCAGCAGTAGGAAGGGAGCTTCACCCCTCCACTTT	CASSRKGASPLHF
few	.	TRBJ2-1	TRBV6-5	TGTGCCAGCAGCGGACAGCTCTCCTACAATGAGCAGTTCTTC	CASSGQLSYNEQFF
.	TRBD2	TRBJ2-5	TRBV18	TGTGCCAGCTCGAGGGACTATCAAGAGACCCAGTACTTC	CASSRDYQETQYF
.	.	TRBJ1-5	TRBV6-6	TGTGCCAGCAGTTACTCGGGCCGTAGCAATCAGCCCCAGCATTTT	CASSYSGRSNQPQHF
few	.	TRBJ1-2	TRBV6-5	TGTGCCAGCAGTGAAAGTCAGGCCTCCTATGGCTACACCTTC	CASSESQASYGYTF
few	TRBD1	TRBJ2-2	TRBV5-1	TGCGCCAGCAGCTTCCTTGACAGGGGTGGCACCGGGGAGCTGTTTTTT	CASSFLDRGGTGELFF
few	TRBD1	TRBJ2-1	TRBV13	TGTGCCAGCAGCTTAGAGGACAGGGGTGGGTTTAATGAGCAGTTCTTC	CASSLEDRGGFNEQFF
few	.	TRBJ2-7	TRBV5-1	TGCGCCAGCAGCTTTAGTTGGGGCACTGCCTACGAGCAGTACTTC	CASSFSWGTAYEQYF
.	.	TRBJ1-1	TRBV29-1	TGCAGCGTTGAAGGTGCGGCGCGGGCCCCGGGAACTGAAGCTTTCTTT	CSVEGAARAPGTEAFF
.	.	TRBJ1-1	TRBV29-1	TGCAGCGTCGCGGGACGGCTGAACACTGAAGCTTTCTTT	CSVAGRLNTEAFF
few	.	TRBJ1-2	TRBV14	TGTGCCAGCAGCGCCCAGGGAATCGGCTATGGCTACACCTTC	CASSAQGIGYGYTF
.	.	TRBJ2-4	TRBV13	TGTGCCAGCAGCTCCCTTTTGGGTACTCTAGCCAAAAACATTCAGTACTTC	CASSSLLGTLAKNIQYF
.	TRBD1	TRBJ2-7	TRBV19	TGTGCCAGTAGTACCGGACAGGTAGGCTACGAGCAGTACTTC	CASSTGQVGYEQYF
few	.	TRBJ2-7	TRBV5-1	TGCGCCAGCAGCTTGGGAGCTGGGGGCACCTACGAGCAGTACTTC	CASSLGAGGTYEQYF
.	TRBD1	TRBJ2-3	TRBV6-6	TGTGCCGGGGGGACAGGGGCAACAGATACGCAGTATTTT	CAGGTGATDTQYF
.	.	TRBJ2-5	TRBV30	TGTGCCTGGAGTGTACAGGCCCAAGAGACCCAGTACTTC	CAWSVQAQETQYF
.	.	TRBJ1-1	TRBV5-1	TGCGCCAGCAGCTTGGGAGTCAGGCCGAACACTGAAGCTTTCTTT	CASSLGVRPNTEAFF
.	.	TRBJ2-7	TRBV30	TGTGCCTGGAGCCTTAGGGGGGCCCGGGCCTACGAGCAGTACTTC	CAWSLRGARAYEQYF
few	.	TRBJ1-2	TRBV11-2	TGTGCCAGCAGACGGATCGGAGATGGCTACACCTTC	CASRRIGDGYTF
.	.	TRBJ2-1	TRBV12-5	TGTGCTAGTGGTTTGGAACCGGGACTTGAGCAGTTCTTC	CASGLEPGLEQFF
.	.	TRBJ1-2	TRBV5-6	TGTGCCAGCAGCTCTCGTTCTAATCGCGACTATGGCTACACCTTC	CASSSRSNRDYGYTF
few	.	TRBJ2-7	TRBV10-3	TGTGCCATCAGATTCGGGACAAACTCCTACGAGCAGTACTTC	CAIRFGTNSYEQYF
.	.	TRBJ1-2	TRBV20-1	TGCAGTGCGGTAATTAACTATGGCTACACCTTC	CSAVINYGYTF